Following are 26 T cell receptor beta chains from one sample sequenced in a study of cytomegalovirus exposure and HLA in healthy donors. The PCR made use of 60 Vbeta and 13 Jbeta primers. Only in-frame clones appear in the TCRdb table, and some are missing; sequencing was by immunoSEQ multiplex PCR. The repertoire holds roughly 100,000 clones, 79% seen once, with over 4% in the top ten. Sequenced sample: PBMCs. These receptor sequences come from a man aged 50-60 years in good health and CMV-seropositive.

This rearrangement joins TRBV10-3 to TRBJ2-5; 10 bases agree with TRBD1. The CDR3 has 13 amino acids. The trim removed 6 bases at V and 5 bases at J, leaving 3 bases unmatched. Germline V lookup: CDR1 ENHRY, CDR2 SYGVKD. CDR3 in DNA: TGTGCCATCAGGACAGGGGGCGAGGAGACCCAGTACTTC. It specifies CAIRTGGEETQYF.

The chain's CDR3 is CATSSGGADTQYF. Here the CDR3 DNA reads TGTGCCACCAGCAGCGGGGGGGCAGATACGCAGTATTTT. The rearrangement links TRBV15 to TRBJ2-3; 8 bases line up with TRBD2. V dropped 3 bases and J dropped 4; count of bases not matched to a gene: 0. Looked up from germline, CDR1 is LNHNV and CDR2 is YYDKDF (reference sequence). CDR3 size: 13 residues.

V and J are TRBV27 and TRBJ2-5, with 8 bases matching TRBD2. Trimming at V came to 5 bases and at J to 5 bases, leaving 10 bases not matched to a gene. The CDR3 is 15 amino acids. Germline CDR1 and CDR2: MNHEY and SMNVEV (reference sequence). DNA of the CDR3: TGTGCCAGCAGTCCAGACGGACTAGCTGGGGAGACCCAGTACTTC. Translating gives CASSPDGLAGETQYF.

This clone appeared a few times. The chain is built from TRBV7-8 and TRBJ2-5, with D maybe TRBD2 (6 bases). V lost 1 base to trimming and J lost 5 bases, with 20 bases between them. This CDR3 contains 17 residues. CDR1 SGHVS and CDR2 FQNEAQ come from the germline V gene. This CDR3 is CASSLGLHSGGGETQYF. Here the CDR3 DNA reads TGTGCCAGCAGCTTAGGGTTGCATAGCGGAGGAGGGGAGACCCAGTACTTC.

The chain employs TRBV29-1 and TRBJ2-1; 7 positions match TRBD2. Per germline, CDR1 SQVTM and CDR2 ANQGSEA. J was trimmed by 0 bases and V by 5 bases; bases with no gene match: 1. CDR3 length equals 13 residues. CDR3 amino acids: CSVTSVSYNEQFF. CDR3 bases: TGCAGCGTTACTAGCGTCTCCTACAATGAGCAGTTCTTC.

The rearrangement joins TRBV7-8 to TRBJ2-6; 9 nucleotides match TRBD1. Per germline, CDR1 SGHVS and CDR2 FQNEAQ. The CDR3 spans 19 residues. J gave up 1 base and V 5 bases, and 12 bases lay outside the gene matches. CDR3 sequence: CASSNGDREGDSGANVLTF. The DNA of the CDR3 is TGTGCCAGCAGCAATGGGGACAGGGAGGGTGATTCTGGGGCCAACGTCCTGACTTTC.

The V and J genes are TRBV7-7 and TRBJ2-1; 11 bases map to TRBD2. V lost 2 bases to trimming and J lost 8 bases; unmatched junction nucleotides: 5. CDR3 length equals 15 residues. Per the germline V gene, CDR1 is SSHAT and CDR2 is FNYEAQ (reference sequence). The CDR3 DNA follows: TGTGCCAGCAGCTTAACTAGCGGGAGTAGAGATGAGCAGTTCTTC. Translated: CASSLTSGSRDEQFF.

The chain recombines TRBV5-1 with TRBJ1-1; D not resolved. The CDR3 runs 13 residues. Germline values: CDR1 SGHRS, CDR2 YFSETQ. Between the trimmed V and J ends, which lost 0 bases and 8 bases, there was a span of 11 bases. The CDR3: CASSLAVREEAFF. The CDR3 nucleotides are TGCGCCAGCAGCTTGGCCGTTCGGGAGGAAGCTTTCTTT. The whole variable domain, filled in from reference TRBV5-1 and TRBJ1-1, reads KAGVTQTPRYLIKTRGQQVTLSCSPISGHRSVSWYQQTPGQGLQFLFEYFSETQRNKGNFPGRFSGRQFSNSRSEMNVSTLELGDSALYLCASSLAVREEAFFGQGTRLTVV.

The rearrangement uses TRBV11-3 and TRBJ1-1, with D possibly being TRBD1 (6 bases). The germline V and J ends were trimmed by 5 bases and 4 bases, with 11 bases remaining between them. There are 13 residues in the CDR3. Looked up from germline, CDR1 is SGHNT and CDR2 is YENEEA. The CDR3 DNA is TGTGCCAGCAGCCCAGGGGCGGGCACTGAAGCTTTCTTT. It codes for CASSPGAGTEAFF.

The CDR3 is CASNRREGMYNEQFF. CDR3 DNA: TGTGCCAGCAACCGGCGGGAAGGGATGTACAATGAGCAGTTCTTC. The chain links TRBV4-2 to TRBJ2-1, with a tentative D call TRBD2 (6 bases). This CDR3 is built from 15 residues. Per the germline V gene, CDR1 is LGHNA and CDR2 is YNFKEQ. Trimming removed 7 bases from V and 4 bases from J, with 17 bases in between.

V usage is TRBV28 and J usage is TRBJ2-4, with D possibly TRBD1 on 5 matching bases. CDR1 MDHEN and CDR2 SYDVKM come from the germline V gene. The V end lost 5 bases, the J end lost 6 bases, and 14 bases lay between the germline ends. This CDR3 is built from 14 residues. The CDR3 DNA sequence: TGTGCCAGCAGTCTCCTGACAGACCGAAACATTCAGTACTTC. This codes for CASSLLTDRNIQYF.

The V call is TRBV28, the J call TRBJ2-3; TRBD2 is a possible D gene (5 bases). The CDR3 has 19 amino acids. Germline V gives CDR1 MDHEN, CDR2 SYDVKM. Trimming took 4 bases from V and 0 from J, leaving 23 bases between them. Here the CDR3 DNA reads TGTGCCAGCAGTTGGGCAGAGAATCCAAGCGGAGTTAGCACAGATACGCAGTATTTT. Protein: CASSWAENPSGVSTDTQYF.

The genes are TRBV29-1 and TRBJ2-2, with 9 bases lining up with TRBD2. This CDR3 region has 16 residues. V lost 0 bases to trimming and J lost 7 bases; unmatched junction nucleotides: 9. The germline gives CDR1 SQVTM, CDR2 ANQGSEA. The CDR3 DNA reads as TGCAGCGTTGAAGATGGGCGGGAGGGCCGTTACGGGGAGCTGTTTTTT. Protein sequence: CSVEDGREGRYGELFF.

The gene calls are TRBV5-1 and TRBJ1-6, with TRBD1 matching over 7 bases. This CDR3 contains 15 residues. V dropped 0 bases and J dropped 5; count of bases not matched to a gene: 2. In germline, CDR1 is SGHRS, CDR2 YFSETQ. The CDR3 DNA sequence: TGCGCCAGCAGCTTGGCCGGGACAGATAATTCACCCCTCCACTTT. Protein sequence: CASSLAGTDNSPLHF.

This chain connects TRBV5-1 to TRBJ2-3; no clear D gene. Germline lookup yields CDR1 SGHRS and CDR2 YFSETQ. Trimming took off 0 bases at V and 2 bases at J, with 10 bases between the two ends. The CDR3 loop spans 15 amino acids. The CDR3 reads CASSLALTNTDTQYF. The CDR3 nucleotides are TGCGCCAGCAGCTTGGCCCTCACTAACACAGATACGCAGTATTTT.

The chain employs TRBV5-1 and TRBJ2-3; TRBD1 aligns across 7 bases. There are 15 residues in the CDR3. Germline CDR1 is SGHRS and CDR2 is YFSETQ. The trim removed 0 bases at V and 2 bases at J, leaving 3 bases unmatched. The CDR3 DNA follows: TGCGCCAGCAGCTTGGGGCAGGGGGACACAGATACGCAGTATTTT. This encodes CASSLGQGDTDTQYF.

The genes are TRBV6-1 and TRBJ1-5; unclear D gene. Germline CDR1 MNHNS, CDR2 SASEGT. The CDR3 consists of 13 residues. Trimming shortened V by 8 bases and J by 7 bases, and 15 bases separated the two germline ends. Here the CDR3 DNA reads TGTGCCAGCCGTAGGGAGGAGGTCCAGCCCCAGCATTTT. Translated, it gives CASRREEVQPQHF.

The V call is TRBV5-4, the J call TRBJ2-5; 15 bases fit TRBD2. V dropped 3 bases and J dropped 7; count of bases not matched to a gene: 4. From germline, CDR1 is SGHNT and CDR2 YYREEE (reference sequence). This CDR3 is 15 amino acids long. CDR3 protein: CASSSGLAGGGTQYF. The CDR3 nucleotides read TGTGCCAGCAGCTCTGGACTAGCGGGAGGGGGGACCCAGTACTTC.

This sequence joins TRBV6-1 and TRBJ2-2; maybe TRBD2 (7 bases). Germline lookup yields CDR1 MNHNS and CDR2 SASEGT. This CDR3 has 17 residues. Trimming took 4 bases from V and 5 from J, leaving 20 bases between them. The DNA of the CDR3 is TGTGCCAGCAGTGTAAGGTCACTCAGGGGAGGGACCGGGGAGCTGTTTTTT. It specifies CASSVRSLRGGTGELFF.

J is TRBJ2-1 and V is TRBV5-1; TRBD2 matches 9 bases. CDR1 is SGHRS and CDR2 is YFSETQ in the germline V gene. This CDR3 has 19 amino acids. V gave up 0 bases and J gave up 1 base; unmatched junction bases: 11. The CDR3 loop is CASSLVGGGSGRSYNEQFF. The CDR3 nucleotides are TGCGCCAGCAGCTTGGTTGGGGGGGGTAGCGGGAGATCCTACAATGAGCAGTTCTTC.

The rearrangement uses TRBV7-9 and TRBJ1-6; 7 bases are shared with TRBD1. This CDR3 is 15 amino acids long. The V and J ends lost 5 bases and 7 bases, in that order; junction bases with no gene match: 8. Per the germline V gene, CDR1 is SEHNR and CDR2 is FQNEAQ (reference sequence). CDR3 DNA sequence: TGTGCCAGCAGCCCTCGACAGGGAAGAAATTCACCCCTCCACTTT. Translated: CASSPRQGRNSPLHF.

This chain connects TRBV7-3 to TRBJ2-1; D may be TRBD1 (6 bases). CDR3 length: 13 residues. The V end was cut by 3 bases, the J end by 9 bases, with 12 bases between. Germline-derived CDR1 and CDR2 are SGHTA and FQGTGA. CDR3 region: CASSFTQGAEQFF. The CDR3 DNA is TGTGCCAGCAGCTTTACACAGGGCGCTGAGCAGTTCTTC.

This clone came up once. This chain links TRBV29-1 with TRBJ2-5; 14 bases are a match to TRBD2. Trimming removed 5 bases from V and 9 bases from J; junction bases left unmatched: 11. Germline V gives CDR1 SQVTM, CDR2 ANQGSEA. CDR3 length equals 15 residues. CDR3 nucleotides: TGCAGCGTTCTTCCCGGACTAGCGGGAGGAAGGGCCCAGTACTTC. Translated, it gives CSVLPGLAGGRAQYF.

The CDR3 nucleotides read TGTGCCAGCAGTGAGACTAGCGGGAGAACCTACAATGAGCAGTTCTTC. Translating it yields CASSETSGRTYNEQFF. The rearrangement links TRBV28 to TRBJ2-1; 12 bases agree with TRBD2. The J segment lost 2 bases and the V segment lost 5 bases, leaving 4 bases of the junction unmatched. The CDR3 covers 16 residues. Germline loops: CDR1 MDHEN, CDR2 SYDVKM. Drawing the rest from reference TRBV28 and TRBJ2-1, the complete variable domain is DVKVTQSSRYLVKRTGEKVFLECVQDMDHENMFWYRQDPGLGLRLIYFSYDVKMKEKGDIPEGYSVSREKKERFSLILESASTNQTSMYLCASSETSGRTYNEQFFGPGTRLTVL.

The J gene is TRBJ2-2, the V gene TRBV4-2; 8 bases are shared with TRBD2. This CDR3 comprises 17 residues. Germline loops: CDR1 LGHNA, CDR2 YNFKEQ. With V trimmed by 0 bases and J by 5 bases, 8 bases remained unmatched. CDR3 DNA sequence: TGTGCCAGCAGCCAAGAACCGAGCGGGAGTGGGACCGGGGAGCTGTTTTTT. Protein: CASSQEPSGSGTGELFF.

DNA of the CDR3: TGTGCCAGCAGTTTGCCCGGGGAGACCCAGTACTTC. Protein product: CASSLPGETQYF. The chain employs TRBV28 and TRBJ2-5, with D hard to call. The V gene's germline CDR1 is MDHEN and CDR2 SYDVKM. CDR3 length: 12 amino acids. Between the trimmed V and J ends, which lost 3 bases and 5 bases, there was a span of 7 bases.